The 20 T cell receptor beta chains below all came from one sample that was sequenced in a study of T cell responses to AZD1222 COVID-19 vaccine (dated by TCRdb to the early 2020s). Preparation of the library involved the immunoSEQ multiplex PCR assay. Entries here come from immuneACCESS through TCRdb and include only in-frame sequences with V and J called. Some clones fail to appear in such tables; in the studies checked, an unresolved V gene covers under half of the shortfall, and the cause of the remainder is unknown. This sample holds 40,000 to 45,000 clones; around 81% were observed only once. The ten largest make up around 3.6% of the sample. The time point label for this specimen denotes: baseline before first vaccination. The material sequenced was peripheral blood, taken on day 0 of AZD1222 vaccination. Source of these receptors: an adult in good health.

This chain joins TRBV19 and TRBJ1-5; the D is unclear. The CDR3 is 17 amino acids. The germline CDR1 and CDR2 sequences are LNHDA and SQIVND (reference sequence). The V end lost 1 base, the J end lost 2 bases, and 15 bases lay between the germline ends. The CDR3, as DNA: TGTGCCAGTAGTATAGCGGTGGTCGTTTCGGGCAATCAGCCCCAGCATTTT. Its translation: CASSIAVVVSGNQPQHF.

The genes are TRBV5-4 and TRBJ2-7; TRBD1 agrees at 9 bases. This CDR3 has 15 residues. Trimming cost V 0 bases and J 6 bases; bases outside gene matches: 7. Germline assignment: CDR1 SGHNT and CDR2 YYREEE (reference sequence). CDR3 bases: TGTGCCAGCAGCTTGGGGGGGACAGGGCTACGCGAGCAGTACTTC. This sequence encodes CASSLGGTGLREQYF.

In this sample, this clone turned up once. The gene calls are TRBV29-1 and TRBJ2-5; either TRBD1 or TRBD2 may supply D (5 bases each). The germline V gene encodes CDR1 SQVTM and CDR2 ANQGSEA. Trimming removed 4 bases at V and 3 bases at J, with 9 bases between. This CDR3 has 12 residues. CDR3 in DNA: TGCAGCGTTGCGGGGCAGGAAGAGACCCAGTACTTC. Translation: CSVAGQEETQYF. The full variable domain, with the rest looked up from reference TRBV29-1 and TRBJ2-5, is SAVISQKPSRDICQRGTSLTIQCQVDSQVTMMFWYRQQPGQSLTLIATANQGSEATYESGFVIDKFPISRPNLTFSTLTVSNMSPEDSSIYLCSVAGQEETQYFGPGTRLLVL.

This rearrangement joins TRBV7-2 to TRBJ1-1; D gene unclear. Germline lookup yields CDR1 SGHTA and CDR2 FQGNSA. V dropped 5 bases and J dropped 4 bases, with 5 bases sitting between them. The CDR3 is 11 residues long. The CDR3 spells CASSRSTEAFF. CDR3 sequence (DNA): TGTGCCAGCAGCCGGAGCACTGAAGCTTTCTTT.

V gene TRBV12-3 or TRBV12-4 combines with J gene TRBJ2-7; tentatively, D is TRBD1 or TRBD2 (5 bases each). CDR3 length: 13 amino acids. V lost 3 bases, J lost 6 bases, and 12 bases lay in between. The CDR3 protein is CASSFGGMAEQYF. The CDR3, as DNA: TGTGCCAGCAGTTTTGGGGGTATGGCCGAGCAGTACTTC.

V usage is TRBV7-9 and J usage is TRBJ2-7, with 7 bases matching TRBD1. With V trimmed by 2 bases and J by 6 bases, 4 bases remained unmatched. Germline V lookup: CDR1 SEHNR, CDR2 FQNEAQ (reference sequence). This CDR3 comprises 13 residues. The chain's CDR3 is CASSLLPGGEQYF. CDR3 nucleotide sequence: TGTGCCAGCAGCTTATTGCCAGGGGGCGAGCAGTACTTC.

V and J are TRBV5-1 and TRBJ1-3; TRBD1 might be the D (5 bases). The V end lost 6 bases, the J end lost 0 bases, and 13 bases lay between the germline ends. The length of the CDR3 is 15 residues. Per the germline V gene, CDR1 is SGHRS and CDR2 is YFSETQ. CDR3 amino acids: CASTRDGSSGNTIYF. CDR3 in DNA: TGCGCCAGCACTAGGGACGGTAGCTCTGGAAACACCATATATTTT.

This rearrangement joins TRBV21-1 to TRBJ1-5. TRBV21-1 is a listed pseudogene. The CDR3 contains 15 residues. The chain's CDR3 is CASTAGGYSNQPQHF. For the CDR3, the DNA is TGTGCCAGCACCGCTGGGGGATATAGCAATCAGCCCCAGCATTTT.

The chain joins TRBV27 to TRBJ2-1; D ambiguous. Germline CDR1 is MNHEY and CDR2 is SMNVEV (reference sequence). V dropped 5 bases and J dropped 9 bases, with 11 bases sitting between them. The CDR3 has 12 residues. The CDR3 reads CASSKLGSEQFF. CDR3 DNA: TGTGCCAGCAGTAAACTGGGGTCTGAGCAGTTCTTC.

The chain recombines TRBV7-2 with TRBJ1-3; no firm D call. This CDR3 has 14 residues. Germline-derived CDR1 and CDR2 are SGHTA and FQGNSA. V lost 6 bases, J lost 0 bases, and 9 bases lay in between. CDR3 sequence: CASSGWSSGNTIYF. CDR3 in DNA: TGTGCCAGCAGTGGGTGGAGCTCTGGAAACACCATATATTTT.

CDR3 amino acids: CASSYDRDYGYTF. CDR3 DNA sequence: TGTGCCAGCAGTTATGACAGGGACTATGGCTACACCTTC. The chain links TRBV6-5 to TRBJ1-2, with 7 bases that match TRBD1. J was trimmed by 3 bases and V by 3 bases; bases with no gene match: 1. Germline loops: CDR1 MNHEY, CDR2 SVGAGI. The CDR3 consists of 13 residues.

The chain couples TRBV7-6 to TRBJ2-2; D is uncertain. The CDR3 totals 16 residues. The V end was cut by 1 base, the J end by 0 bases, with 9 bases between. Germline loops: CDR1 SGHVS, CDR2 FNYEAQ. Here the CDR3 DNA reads TGTGCCAGCAGCTTAGTTGCACTAACGAACACCGGGGAGCTGTTTTTT. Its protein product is CASSLVALTNTGELFF.

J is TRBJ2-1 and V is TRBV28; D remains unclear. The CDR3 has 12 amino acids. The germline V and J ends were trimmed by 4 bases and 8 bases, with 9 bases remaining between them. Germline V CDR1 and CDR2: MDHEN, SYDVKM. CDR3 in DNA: TGTGCCAGCAGTTCCGGTATCCATGAGCAGTTCTTC. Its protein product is CASSSGIHEQFF.

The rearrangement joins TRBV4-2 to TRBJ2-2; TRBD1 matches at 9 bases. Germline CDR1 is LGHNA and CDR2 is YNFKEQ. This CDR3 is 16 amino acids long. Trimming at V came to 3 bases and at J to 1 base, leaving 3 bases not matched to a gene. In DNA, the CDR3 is TGTGCCAGCAGCCACGGGACAGGGAGGAACACCGGGGAGCTGTTTTTT. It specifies CASSHGTGRNTGELFF.

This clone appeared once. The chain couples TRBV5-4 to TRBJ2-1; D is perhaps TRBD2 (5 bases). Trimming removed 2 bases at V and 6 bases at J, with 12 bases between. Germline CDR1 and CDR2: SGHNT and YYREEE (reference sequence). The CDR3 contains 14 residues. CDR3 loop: CASSFEGAVNEQFF. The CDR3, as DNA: TGTGCCAGCAGCTTCGAGGGAGCCGTCAATGAGCAGTTCTTC.

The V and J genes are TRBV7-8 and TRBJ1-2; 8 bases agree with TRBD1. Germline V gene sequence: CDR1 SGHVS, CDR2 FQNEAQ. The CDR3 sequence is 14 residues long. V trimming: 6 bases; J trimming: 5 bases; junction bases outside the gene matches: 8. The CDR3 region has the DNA TGTGCCAGCAGTAATGGACAGGGACCTTATGGCTACACCTTC. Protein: CASSNGQGPYGYTF.

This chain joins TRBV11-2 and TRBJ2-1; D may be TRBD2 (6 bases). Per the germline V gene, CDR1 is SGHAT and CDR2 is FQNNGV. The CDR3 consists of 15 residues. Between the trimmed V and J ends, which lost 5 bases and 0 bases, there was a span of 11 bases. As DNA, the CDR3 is TGTGCCAGCAGCCCCCCCGGGAGCTCCTACAATGAGCAGTTCTTC. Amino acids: CASSPPGSSYNEQFF.

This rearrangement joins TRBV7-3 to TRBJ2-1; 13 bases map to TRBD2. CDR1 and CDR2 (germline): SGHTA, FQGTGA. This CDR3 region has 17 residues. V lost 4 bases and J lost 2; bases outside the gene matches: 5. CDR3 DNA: TGTGCCAGCAGCTCGGGCGGGACTAGCGGGACCTACAATGAGCAGTTCTTC. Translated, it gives CASSSGGTSGTYNEQFF.

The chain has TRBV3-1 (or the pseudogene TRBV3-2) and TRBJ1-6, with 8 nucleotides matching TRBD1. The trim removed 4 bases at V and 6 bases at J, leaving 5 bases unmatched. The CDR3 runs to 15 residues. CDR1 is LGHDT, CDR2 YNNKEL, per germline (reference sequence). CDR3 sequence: CASSPTTGANSPLHF. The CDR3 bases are TGTGCCAGCAGCCCGACGACAGGGGCTAATTCACCCCTCCACTTT.

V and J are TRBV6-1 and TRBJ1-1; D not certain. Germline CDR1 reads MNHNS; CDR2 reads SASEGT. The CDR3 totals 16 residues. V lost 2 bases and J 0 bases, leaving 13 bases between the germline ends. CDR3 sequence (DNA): TGTGCCAGCAGTGAAAGGGTTGGTCCCATGAACACTGAAGCTTTCTTT. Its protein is CASSERVGPMNTEAFF.